These T cell receptor beta chains were read from a single sample in a study of T-cell reconstitution after alpha-beta-depleted transplantation in children. TCRdb re-called the PCR reads through MiXCR, storing one row per CDR3 protein. The repertoire consists of hundreds of thousands of distinct CDR3 sequences, with 15% to 20% occurring once and the leading ten covering approximately 38%. The sequenced sample was PBMCs, mostly from graft donor cells, obtained 360 days after TCRalphabeta/CD19-depleted stem cell transplant. The receptor source for this set is a male patient aged 2-9 years who had a stem cell transplant for acute lymphoblastic leukemia, so the T cells may come from the graft donor. CDR3s include the opening cysteine and the closing phenylalanine or tryptophan. A D gene is named only where the DNA matches it firmly. Size is stated for part of the rows, as once, few or many counts, or as a class when the clone is expanded.

>TRBV29-1|few|TRBJ2-3|-
CSVEEGLQYF
TGCAGCGTTGAAGAGGGATTGCAGTATTTT
>TRBV3-1|-|TRBJ2-7|-
CASSQRRLTGSGEQYF
TGTGCCAGCAGCCAGAGACGGCTCACTGGGTCGGGCGAGCAGTACTTC
>TRBV20-1|-|TRBJ1-5|-
CSASASWSAPQHF
TGCAGTGCTTCGGCGTCTTGGTCAGCGCCCCAGCATTTT
>TRBV5-8|-|TRBJ1-4|-
CASSSPGANEKLFF
TGTGCCAGCAGCTCCCCCGGCGCTAATGAAAAACTGTTTTTT
>TRBV30|-|TRBJ1-1|-
CAWSVWGISAEAFF
TGTGCCTGGAGTGTATGGGGGATATCGGCTGAAGCTTTCTTT
>TRBV12-3/TRBV12-4|few|TRBJ2-3|TRBD1
CASRIVLGTGYTDTQYF
TGTGCCAGCAGGATCGTCCTCGGGACAGGGTACACAGATACGCAGTATTTT
>TRBV9|-|TRBJ1-5|-
CASSVGPDKNQPQHF
TGTGCCAGCAGCGTAGGCCCGGACAAGAATCAGCCCCAGCATTTT
>TRBV7-8|few|TRBJ2-1|TRBD2
CASSPIAGANNEQFF
TGTGCCAGCAGCCCAATAGCGGGAGCTAACAATGAGCAGTTCTTC
>TRBV20-1|few|TRBJ2-3|TRBD1
CSARDADRGTDTQYF
TGCAGTGCTAGAGATGCGGACAGGGGCACAGATACGCAGTATTTT
>TRBV12-3/TRBV12-4|few|TRBJ2-2|-
CASSYPSWTGELFF
TGTGCCAGCAGTTACCCCTCCTGGACCGGGGAGCTGTTTTTT
>TRBV27|-|TRBJ2-1|-
CASQRVGRPSYNEQFF
TGTGCCAGTCAGCGCGTCGGACGTCCTTCCTACAATGAGCAGTTCTTC
>TRBV27|-|TRBJ2-3|-
CASSLLTIGGGDADTQYF
TGTGCCAGCAGTTTATTGACCATAGGAGGGGGTGACGCAGATACGCAGTATTTT
>TRBV7-3|-|TRBJ2-1|TRBD2
CASSISGRGVRSYNEQFF
TGTGCCAGCAGCATTAGCGGGAGGGGGGTGAGGTCCTACAATGAGCAGTTCTTC
>TRBV7-9|many|TRBJ2-7|-
CASSFLLSDEQYF
TGTGCCAGCAGCTTTTTATTGTCGGACGAGCAGTACTTC
>TRBV12-3/TRBV12-4|-|TRBJ2-5|-
CASSLWQKETQYF
TGTGCCAGCAGTTTGTGGCAGAAAGAGACCCAGTACTTC
>TRBV20-1|-|TRBJ1-1|-
CSAAGTPREAFF
TGCAGTGCCGCCGGGACACCCCGTGAAGCTTTCTTT
>TRBV7-8|-|TRBJ2-7|TRBD1
CASSPILALQQGARTEQYF
TGTGCCAGCAGCCCTATTCTTGCATTGCAACAGGGGGCGCGTACGGAGCAGTACTTC
>TRBV28|-|TRBJ2-1|TRBD2
CASSQPGLAGGIIRSYNEQFF
TGTGCCAGCAGTCAGCCGGGACTAGCGGGAGGGATAATCCGCTCCTACAATGAGCAGTTCTTC
>TRBV12-3/TRBV12-4|few|TRBJ2-5|TRBD2
CASSLIGAGGNQETQYF
TGTGCCAGCAGTTTAATAGGGGCGGGAGGGAACCAAGAGACCCAGTACTTC
>TRBV27|few|TRBJ2-1|TRBD2
CASSLKLAGIYNEQFF
TGTGCCAGCAGTTTAAAACTAGCGGGTATATACAATGAGCAGTTCTTC
>TRBV20-1|-|TRBJ2-1|TRBD2
CSARDYLAGNEQFF
TGCAGTGCTAGAGATTACCTAGCGGGAAATGAGCAGTTCTTC
>TRBV12-3/TRBV12-4|few|TRBJ2-7|-
CASSPPGRQSYEQYF
TGTGCCAGCAGTCCACCGGGACGGCAATCCTACGAGCAGTACTTC
>TRBV9|many|TRBJ2-5|TRBD2
CASSKTSSREAQYF
TGTGCCAGCAGCAAGACTAGCTCAAGGGAGGCGCAGTACTTC
>TRBV20-1|few|TRBJ2-3|TRBD2
CSARARSSGSVGTQYF
TGCAGTGCTAGAGCCCGGAGTAGCGGGAGCGTTGGTACGCAGTATTTT
>TRBV12-3/TRBV12-4|-|TRBJ2-7|TRBD1
CASANRGTSYEQYF
TGTGCCAGCGCAAACAGGGGAACCTCCTACGAGCAGTACTTC
>TRBV10-3|few|TRBJ1-2|-
CAISESERGARNGYTF
TGTGCCATCAGTGAGTCGGAGAGAGGGGCAAGAAATGGCTACACCTTC
>TRBV9|-|TRBJ2-3|TRBD1
CASSVALNSRGDTQYF
TGTGCCAGCAGCGTAGCTCTTAATAGCAGGGGGGATACGCAGTATTTT
>TRBV12-3/TRBV12-4|-|TRBJ2-1|TRBD2
CASSLSGTSGRNNEQFF
TGTGCCAGCAGTTTGTCCGGGACTAGCGGGCGAAACAATGAGCAGTTCTTC
>TRBV7-8|many|TRBJ1-6|-
CASSLGGGVGSPLHF
TGTGCCAGCAGCTTAGGGGGCGGGGTAGGTTCACCCCTCCACTTT
>TRBV6-1|-|TRBJ2-7|-
CASIDGAAPPYEQYF
TGTGCCAGCATAGACGGTGCAGCCCCCCCCTACGAGCAGTACTTC
>TRBV4-2|many|TRBJ2-1|TRBD1
CASSLDRDYNEQFF
TGTGCCAGCAGCCTGGACAGGGACTACAATGAGCAGTTCTTC
>TRBV9|-|TRBJ2-2|-
CASRVVADTGELFF
TGTGCCAGCAGGGTAGTTGCCGACACCGGGGAGCTGTTTTTT
>TRBV5-1|few|TRBJ2-1|TRBD2
CASSLWPGLAEDNEQFF
TGCGCCAGCAGCTTGTGGCCGGGACTAGCGGAGGACAATGAGCAGTTCTTC
>TRBV7-6|-|TRBJ2-6|-
CASSLGSNSGANVLTF
TGTGCCAGCAGCCTAGGAAGCAACTCTGGGGCCAACGTCCTGACTTTC
>TRBV5-1|many|TRBJ2-5|-
CASSLATSWKETQYF
TGCGCCAGCAGCTTGGCCACTAGCTGGAAAGAGACCCAGTACTTC
>TRBV5-1|few|TRBJ1-2|TRBD1
CASSLERQGKNGYTF
TGCGCCAGCAGCTTGGAGCGACAGGGCAAGAATGGCTACACCTTC
>TRBV7-3|-|TRBJ2-3|-
CASTLGGRTDTQYF
TGTGCCAGCACCCTCGGGGGCCGCACAGATACGCAGTATTTT
>TRBV18|few|TRBJ2-1|-
CASSWRQADTYNEQFF
TGTGCCAGCTCATGGCGACAGGCCGATACCTACAATGAGCAGTTCTTC
>TRBV5-5|few|TRBJ1-5|-
CASSLDATTHGRIQPQHF
TGTGCCAGCAGCTTGGACGCGACTACCCATGGGAGGATACAGCCCCAGCATTTT